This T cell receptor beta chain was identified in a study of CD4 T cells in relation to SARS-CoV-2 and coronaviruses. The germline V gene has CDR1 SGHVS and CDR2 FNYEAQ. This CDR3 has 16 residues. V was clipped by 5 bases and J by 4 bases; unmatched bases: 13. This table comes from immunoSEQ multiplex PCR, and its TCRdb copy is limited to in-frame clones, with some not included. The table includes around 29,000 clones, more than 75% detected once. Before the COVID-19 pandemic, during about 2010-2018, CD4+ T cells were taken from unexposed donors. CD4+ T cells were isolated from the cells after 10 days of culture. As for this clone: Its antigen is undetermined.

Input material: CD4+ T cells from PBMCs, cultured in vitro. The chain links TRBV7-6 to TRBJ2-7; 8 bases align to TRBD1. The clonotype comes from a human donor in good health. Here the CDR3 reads CASSNPRQGKKYEQYF. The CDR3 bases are TGTGCCAGCAGCAACCCACGACAGGGGAAGAAGTACGAGCAGTACTTC. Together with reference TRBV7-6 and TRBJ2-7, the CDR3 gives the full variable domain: GAGVSQSPRYKVTKRGQDVALRCDPISGHVSLYWYRQALGQGPEFLTYFNYEAQQDKSGLPNDRFSAERPEGSISTLTIQRTEQRDSAMYRCASSNPRQGKKYEQYFGPGTRLTVT.